These T cell receptor beta chains were read from a single sample in a study of cytomegalovirus exposure and HLA in healthy donors. Sequenced by immunoSEQ multiplex PCR; TCRdb stores in-frame clones only, minus some. The data hold 190,000 or so clones, with about 80% observed a single time. The specimen sequenced was PBMCs. All receptors derive from a woman between 18 and 30 years old in good health and CMV-seropositive. Both conserved end residues are part of each CDR3. D genes are given only for firm matches. The listing skips clone size in some rows; elsewhere it reads once, few, many or a size class.

V	J	D	size	DNA	CDR3
TRBV19	TRBJ1-1	TRBD1	-	TGTGCCAGCCAGCTCTCGGACAGGGGGGGATATAACACTGAAGCTTTCTTT	CASQLSDRGGYNTEAFF
TRBV5-1	TRBJ2-1	TRBD1	-	TGCGCCAGCAGCTACGATCCGGGACAGGGGCGGAATGAGCAGTTCTTC	CASSYDPGQGRNEQFF
TRBV4-1	TRBJ1-3	-	once	TGCGCCAGCAGCCAAGGACAAATCCTTACTGGAAACACCATATATTTT	CASSQGQILTGNTIYF
TRBV2	TRBJ2-6	-	-	TGTGCCAGCAGTGGCGACAGGTACAACGTCCTGACTTTC	CASSGDRYNVLTF
TRBV7-3	TRBJ1-1	-	-	TGTGCCAGCAGCTTAGGGGGCAGTACTGAAGCTTTCTTT	CASSLGGSTEAFF
TRBV13	TRBJ1-2	-	-	TGTGCCAGCAGCTTGGGAGTCGACTATGGCTACACCTTC	CASSLGVDYGYTF
TRBV2	TRBJ1-1	-	-	TGTGCCAGCAACGTACAGGGAGAGGCGAACACTGAAGCTTTCTTT	CASNVQGEANTEAFF
TRBV6-5	TRBJ2-7	TRBD2	few	TGTGCCAGCGAAAGCGGGGGGCCCACCTACGAGCAGTACTTC	CASESGGPTYEQYF
TRBV9	TRBJ2-7	TRBD1	-	TGTGCCAGCAGCGCGGGGACAGCTCCCTACGAGCAGTACTTC	CASSAGTAPYEQYF
TRBV19	TRBJ2-7	TRBD2	-	TGTGCCAGTACCCGTTGGGGGAGGGGCCAATCCGACGAGCAGTACTTC	CASTRWGRGQSDEQYF